Shown below are 32 T cell receptor beta chains from a single sample sequenced in a study of cytomegalovirus exposure and HLA in healthy donors. The study ran its PCR with 60 Vbeta and 13 Jbeta primers. Generated by immunoSEQ multiplex PCR, the TCRdb table keeps only in-frame clones and is missing some. The table lists over 85,000 clones, more than 70% of them singletons. The sample consisted of PBMCs. The origin of the receptors is a male donor in good health and CMV-seropositive.

J is TRBJ2-3 and V is TRBV5-1; 14 nucleotides match TRBD2. This CDR3 is built from 19 residues. CDR1 and CDR2 (germline): SGHRS, YFSETQ. With V trimmed by 4 bases and J by 0 bases, 10 bases remained unmatched. The CDR3 DNA sequence: TGCGCCAGCAGCATGACTAGCGGGAGGGCCCTATGGAGCACAGATACGCAGTATTTT. As protein: CASSMTSGRALWSTDTQYF.

This clone is judged medium-sized. This chain uses TRBV5-1 with TRBJ2-7; 8 bases are a match to TRBD1. The germline V gene encodes CDR1 SGHRS and CDR2 YFSETQ. This CDR3 is built from 15 residues. Trimming took 2 bases from V and 5 from J; bases not matched to a gene: 9. CDR3 in DNA: TGCGCCAGCAGCTTCTCTGGACAGGGTTCCAACGAGCAGTACTTC. Protein: CASSFSGQGSNEQYF.

V and J are TRBV29-1 and TRBJ1-4; D unclear. Deletions cut 7 bases from V and 6 bases from J, with 9 bases between. The CDR3 runs 11 residues. Germline lookup yields CDR1 SQVTM and CDR2 ANQGSEA. The DNA of the CDR3 is TGCAGCGGTACTCGTGATGAAAAACTGTTTTTT. Translating it yields CSGTRDEKLFF.

This chain joins TRBV5-6 and TRBJ1-5; TRBD1 matches 9 bases. CDR1 and CDR2 (germline): SGHDT, YYEEEE. The CDR3 has 16 residues. V lost 3 bases, J lost 7 bases, and 11 bases stayed unmatched. The CDR3 DNA follows: TGTGCCAGCAGCTGGAGTACAGGGGGCGCAGGGCAGCCCCAGCATTTT. Protein sequence: CASSWSTGGAGQPQHF.

As DNA, the CDR3 is TGCGCCAGCAGCCACGGGACTCCTAACTACGAGCAGTACTTC. Translation gives CASSHGTPNYEQYF. This rearrangement joins TRBV4-3 to TRBJ2-7, with a tentative D call TRBD2 (6 bases). The CDR3 consists of 14 residues. Germline V gene sequence: CDR1 LGHNA, CDR2 YSLEER. The germline V and J ends were trimmed by 3 bases and 3 bases, with 12 bases remaining between them.

For the CDR3, the DNA is TGTGCCAGCAGCTTAGCCCTAGCGGGGAATTACGAGCAGTACTTC. Its translation is CASSLALAGNYEQYF. V is TRBV7-6 and J is TRBJ2-7, with TRBD2 identical over 9 bases. CDR3 length: 15 residues. Looked up from germline, CDR1 is SGHVS and CDR2 is FNYEAQ. J gave up 4 bases and V 0 bases, and 4 bases lay outside the gene matches.

This clone has just one count. J is TRBJ2-7 and V is TRBV19, with D unclear. The CDR3 runs to 13 residues. Germline values: CDR1 LNHDA, CDR2 SQIVND (reference sequence). Trimming took off 0 bases at V and 4 bases at J, with 7 bases between the two ends. The CDR3 bases are TGTGCCAGTAGTATAGATCTCAGATACGAGCAGTACTTC. Its translation is CASSIDLRYEQYF.

The rearrangement joins TRBV23-1 to TRBJ2-5, with D uncertain. The J call is uncertain, as TRBJ2-7 better fits the DNA end. TRBV23-1 is an open reading frame whose function is uncertain. CDR3 length equals 11 residues. CDR3 region: CASSPRHEQYF. The CDR3, as DNA: TGCGCCAGCAGTCCCCGCCACGAGCAGTACTTC.

This clone was observed a handful of times. V gene TRBV9 combines with J gene TRBJ1-3; D unresolved. This CDR3 contains 16 residues. Germline CDR1 is SGDLS and CDR2 is YYNGEE. The V end lost 3 bases, the J end lost 3 bases, and 16 bases lay between the germline ends. The DNA for the CDR3 is TGTGCCAGCAGCGCTCAACTCCCGGGGAGTGGAAACACCATATATTTT. This sequence encodes CASSAQLPGSGNTIYF.

CDR3 DNA sequence: TGCGCCAGCAGCTTGGTGGGGCTCTTGAACACTGAAGCTTTCTTT. Its protein product is CASSLVGLLNTEAFF. The chain links TRBV5-1 to TRBJ1-1; the D gene is possibly TRBD1 (5 bases). The CDR3 extends over 15 amino acids. With 0 bases removed from V and 0 bases from J, the gap between germline ends came to 9 bases. Per germline, CDR1 SGHRS and CDR2 YFSETQ. The variable domain in full, completed from reference TRBV5-1 and TRBJ1-1, reads KAGVTQTPRYLIKTRGQQVTLSCSPISGHRSVSWYQQTPGQGLQFLFEYFSETQRNKGNFPGRFSGRQFSNSRSEMNVSTLELGDSALYLCASSLVGLLNTEAFFGQGTRLTVV.

This chain links TRBV2 with TRBJ2-3, with D tentatively TRBD1 (5 bases). Trimming took off 7 bases at V and 4 bases at J, with 18 bases between the two ends. The CDR3 runs to 15 residues. CDR1 is SNHLY and CDR2 is FYNNEI in the germline V gene. CDR3 sequence reads: CASNLGRAPSDTQYF. The CDR3 bases are TGTGCCAGCAACTTAGGCAGGGCTCCGTCAGATACGCAGTATTTT.

V is TRBV6-1 and J is TRBJ2-7, with 8 bases matching TRBD2. The germline CDR1 and CDR2 sequences are MNHNS and SASEGT. CDR3 length: 15 amino acids. V lost 1 base to trimming and J lost 1 base; unmatched junction nucleotides: 3. As DNA, the CDR3 is TGTGCCAGCAGTGAAGTGACTAGCGCTTCCTACGAGCAGTACTTC. Its translation is CASSEVTSASYEQYF.

The V gene is TRBV5-4, the J gene TRBJ2-7, with TRBD2 identical over 10 bases. CDR1 and CDR2 from the germline V gene are SGHNT and YYREEE (reference sequence). The CDR3 contains 15 residues. Unmatched junction bases numbered 8, after V lost 2 bases and J lost 6 bases. CDR3 nucleotide sequence: TGTGCCAGCAGCTTAAAGCGGGAGGGCCCGGTCGAGCAGTACTTC. This translates into CASSLKREGPVEQYF. The complete variable domain, with remaining parts taken from reference TRBV5-4 and TRBJ2-7, reads ETGVTQSPTHLIKTRGQQVTLRCSSQSGHNTVSWYQQALGQGPQFIFQYYREEENGRGNFPPRFSGLQFPNYSSELNVNALELDDSALYLCASSLKREGPVEQYFGPGTRLTVT.

The gene calls are TRBV5-1 and TRBJ2-1, with 9 bases aligning to TRBD2. The CDR3 sequence is 15 residues long. Germline values: CDR1 SGHRS, CDR2 YFSETQ. The junction had 14 bases not matched to a gene; V was cut back by 7 bases and J by 9 bases. DNA for the CDR3: TGCGCCAGCTCGCTAGCGGGAACTTCAGGGGGTGAGCAGTTCTTC. Its translation: CASSLAGTSGGEQFF.

V and J are TRBV7-2 and TRBJ2-7; no reliable D call. Per germline, CDR1 SGHTA and CDR2 FQGNSA. The length of the CDR3 is 12 residues. Trimming took off 4 bases at V and 6 bases at J, with 10 bases between the two ends. The CDR3, as DNA: TGTGCCAGCAGCTCCTCCTCTCGCGAGCAGTACTTC. This encodes CASSSSSREQYF.

This clone has a handful of counts. The chain combines TRBV7-8 with TRBJ1-2, with 8 bases matching TRBD1. This CDR3 comprises 14 residues. Trimming removed 5 bases from V and 9 bases from J; junction bases left unmatched: 11. CDR1 is SGHVS, CDR2 FQNEAQ, per germline. The CDR3 DNA follows: TGTGCCAGCAGCCTAGAATTGGACAGGGCCAGCTACACCTTC. Translating it yields CASSLELDRASYTF.

In its sample, this clone was seen a few times. The rearrangement uses TRBV7-3 and TRBJ2-5; possibly TRBD1 for D (5 bases). The CDR3 totals 15 residues. V was shortened by 0 bases and J by 5 bases, with 13 bases between the two germline ends. Per germline, CDR1 SGHTA and CDR2 FQGTGA. The CDR3 sequence is CASSLTAAGQETQYF. The CDR3 nucleotides are TGTGCCAGCAGCTTAACGGCGGCAGGGCAGGAGACCCAGTACTTC.

In its sample, this clone was seen a few times. The chain carries TRBV27 and TRBJ1-4, with D hard to call. The CDR3 extends over 13 amino acids. Germline V gives CDR1 MNHEY, CDR2 SMNVEV (reference sequence). Trimming took off 6 bases at V and 8 bases at J, with 13 bases between the two ends. CDR3: CASSPPGREKLFF. The CDR3 DNA follows: TGTGCCAGCAGCCCCCCTGGTAGAGAAAAACTGTTTTTT.

Points on this clone: A read error may account for a junction end that differs from germline. V gene TRBV7-3 combines with J gene TRBJ2-6; TRBD1 matches 8 bases. Germline V gene sequence: CDR1 SGHTA, CDR2 FQGTGA. The CDR3 loop spans 15 amino acids. In DNA form, the CDR3 reads TGTGCCAGCAGCACGGACAGGGCTGGGGCCAACGGCCTGACTTTC. It yields the protein CASSTDRAGANGLTF.

Here the CDR3 DNA reads TGTGCCAGCAGCTTCACGGGACTCGAAAACATTCAGTACTTC. It encodes CASSFTGLENIQYF. V usage is TRBV7-2 and J usage is TRBJ2-4; possibly TRBD2 for D (6 bases). Trimming cost V 3 bases and J 5 bases, with 11 bases left between them. The CDR3 totals 14 residues. The germline CDR1 and CDR2 sequences are SGHTA and FQGNSA.

The CDR3 DNA sequence: TGTGCCAGCAGCCGTAGACTAGCGGGTTCCTACGAGCAGTACTTC. Its protein product is CASSRRLAGSYEQYF. The chain employs TRBV7-9 and TRBJ2-7; 10 nucleotides line up with TRBD2. The ends lost 5 bases at V and 1 base at J; junction bases unmatched: 5. The CDR3 sequence is 15 residues long. The germline gives CDR1 SEHNR, CDR2 FQNEAQ (reference sequence).

The chain has TRBV7-9 and TRBJ2-7, with 7 bases fitting TRBD1. CDR1 is SEHNR, CDR2 FQNEAQ, per germline (reference sequence). This CDR3 comprises 15 residues. The junction had 8 bases not matched to a gene; V was cut back by 5 bases and J by 1 base. CDR3 sequence reads: CASSPAGGRSYEQYF. Here the CDR3 DNA reads TGTGCCAGCAGCCCAGCAGGGGGAAGGTCCTACGAGCAGTACTTC.

The CDR3 coding sequence is TGTGCCATCAGTGAGTCGGGGCAGGACGGCGGGGAGCTGTTTTTT. It yields the protein CAISESGQDGGELFF. The chain uses TRBV10-3 and TRBJ2-2, with D perhaps TRBD1 (5 bases). Trimming removed 0 bases at V and 7 bases at J, with 12 bases between. This CDR3 region has 15 residues. CDR1 ENHRY and CDR2 SYGVKD come from the germline V gene.

V and J are TRBV6-5 and TRBJ1-3; no clear D gene. CDR3 size: 15 residues. V was shortened by 2 bases and J by 0 bases, with 8 bases between the two germline ends. CDR1 and CDR2 from the germline V gene are MNHEY and SVGAGI. Here the CDR3 reads CASSYKRASGNTIYF. The CDR3 bases are TGTGCCAGCAGTTACAAGAGGGCCTCTGGAAACACCATATATTTT.

The chain recombines TRBV5-1 with TRBJ2-7; D gene unclear. Germline V CDR1 and CDR2: SGHRS, YFSETQ. The length of the CDR3 is 13 residues. The V gene lost 2 bases and the J gene lost 5 bases, with 11 bases spanning the gap. The chain's CDR3 is CASSFQSFDEQYF. DNA for the CDR3: TGCGCCAGCAGCTTTCAGTCCTTTGACGAGCAGTACTTC.

The chain combines TRBV2 with TRBJ2-6; D remains ambiguous. This CDR3 is 15 amino acids long. Looked up from germline, CDR1 is SNHLY and CDR2 is FYNNEI. V shed 6 bases and J shed 0 bases, with 9 bases lying between them. As DNA, the CDR3 is TGTGCCAGCAGCACACGCCACTCTGGGGCCAACGTCCTGACTTTC. Protein product: CASSTRHSGANVLTF.

This sequence joins TRBV5-1 and TRBJ2-3, with a tentative D call TRBD2 (7 bases). This CDR3 is 14 amino acids long. The germline V gene encodes CDR1 SGHRS and CDR2 YFSETQ. Trimming stripped 3 bases from V and 0 bases from J, with 8 bases between. The CDR3 here is CASSWGGSTDTQYF. CDR3 nucleotides: TGCGCCAGCAGCTGGGGGGGCAGCACAGATACGCAGTATTTT.

Concerning this clone: One end of the junction does not line up with germline, which may come from a read error. CDR3 sequence (DNA): TGCGCCAGCAGCGTGACAGGGGGCTCCTACGGGCAGTACTTC. This gives the protein CASSVTGGSYGQYF. The chain is built from TRBV5-1 and TRBJ2-7, with 10 bases matching TRBD1. Germline V gene lookup returns CDR1 SGHRS and CDR2 YFSETQ. The CDR3 length is 14 residues.

This clone was counted between two and nine times. The V gene is TRBV18, the J gene TRBJ2-1; D is unclear. The CDR3 runs to 14 residues. V was pared by 6 bases and J by 6 bases, with 15 bases between. CDR1 KGHSH and CDR2 LQKENI come from the germline V gene. This CDR3 is CASSPPLSRNEQFF. In DNA, the CDR3 is TGTGCCAGCTCTCCCCCGCTTTCGCGCAATGAGCAGTTCTTC.

The chain combines TRBV28 with TRBJ2-7; 15 positions agree with TRBD2. Per the germline V gene, CDR1 is MDHEN and CDR2 is SYDVKM. This CDR3 region has 20 residues. Germline trimming cut 5 bases from V and 7 bases from J; bases unmatched to any gene: 21. The CDR3 loop reads CASSTYGTSGRKTQLREQYF. The CDR3 nucleotides are TGTGCCAGCAGTACCTATGGGACTAGCGGGAGGAAAACCCAGCTACGGGAGCAGTACTTC.

This chain connects TRBV7-6 to TRBJ2-7; no firm D call. CDR1 SGHVS and CDR2 FNYEAQ come from the germline V gene. The germline V and J ends were trimmed by 1 base and 2 bases, with 9 bases remaining between them. The CDR3 covers 14 residues. CDR3 coding DNA: TGTGCCAGCAGCTTAGACGTTACGGCCTACGAGCAGTACTTC. Translating gives CASSLDVTAYEQYF.

J is TRBJ2-2 and V is TRBV27, with no clear D. Trimming left V 5 bases short and J 0 bases short, with 13 bases between. The CDR3 is made up of 16 amino acids. Germline V CDR1 and CDR2: MNHEY, SMNVEV (reference sequence). This CDR3 is CASSLGFRANTGELFF. The CDR3 region has the DNA TGTGCCAGCAGTCTCGGGTTTCGGGCGAACACCGGGGAGCTGTTTTTT.